One sample yielded the 20 T cell receptor beta chains listed below, sequenced in a study of CXCR3-negative and CXCR3-positive naive CD8 T cells. Whole-study findings and limits: For CXCR3-positive naive cells, TRB CDR3s were more hydrophobic than those of CXCR3-negative naive cells.

Libraries of TRB cDNA were made by 5' RACE and carried UMIs. With the 5' RACE reads reprocessed, TCRdb shows one record per CDR3 protein and no DNA. This sample's clone table lists some 120,000 distinct CDR3 sequences. These TCRs are of unknown antigen specificity. The sample was naive CXCR3+ CD8+ T cells from blood. Subset in this sample: CD45RO-CCR7+CD27+CD95- naive CD8+ T cells expressing CXCR3 (TNR3+). The receptors shown here come from a human donor in good health. Some clones in this sample may be carry-over from other donors' samples.

V and J are TRBV20-1 and TRBJ2-7; TCRdb proposes TRBD1, but this gene call is untestable without DNA. From germline, CDR1 is DFQATT and CDR2 SNEGSKA (reference sequence). The CDR3 loop spans 16 amino acids. The CDR3 spells CSANLGDSSDSYEQYF.

The chain uses TRBV4-1 and TRBJ1-1. The CDR3 has 16 amino acids. Germline CDR1 reads MGHRA; CDR2 reads YSYEKL. The CDR3 loop is CASSPSRGEVDTEAFF.

V is TRBV6-5 and J is TRBJ2-1. This CDR3 has 15 residues. Germline values: CDR1 MNHEY, CDR2 SVGAGI. The CDR3: CASSYSLSSYNEQFF.

The V gene is TRBV20-1, the J gene TRBJ2-7. Germline V lookup: CDR1 DFQATT, CDR2 SNEGSKA (reference sequence). This CDR3 is built from 13 residues. This chain's CDR3 is CSARGASAYEQYF.

The J gene is TRBJ1-2, the V gene TRBV5-6. The CDR3 loop spans 16 amino acids. Germline V CDR1 and CDR2: SGHDT, YYEEEE. The CDR3 protein is CASSLPLTETNYGYTF.

V gene TRBV6-1 combines with J gene TRBJ1-1; TCRdb lists TRBD1, though no DNA is available to test this call. This CDR3 is built from 15 residues. Germline V lookup: CDR1 MNHNS, CDR2 SASEGT. CDR3 region: CASPGQGTMNTEAFF.

The chain carries TRBV27 and TRBJ2-7. Germline assignment: CDR1 MNHEY and CDR2 SMNVEV (reference sequence). The CDR3 consists of 15 residues. CDR3 in amino acids: CASSFLRPSSYEQYF.

The chain combines TRBV29-1 with TRBJ1-1; TCRdb names TRBD1, which stays unverified in the absence of DNA. The CDR3 has 12 amino acids. Germline CDR1 and CDR2: SQVTM and ANQGSEA. The CDR3 is CSVAGTGPEAFF.

The gene calls are TRBV20-1 and TRBJ2-7; TCRdb indicates TRBD1, and absent DNA this call remains unverified. Per the germline V gene, CDR1 is DFQATT and CDR2 is SNEGSKA (reference sequence). This CDR3 has 13 residues. CDR3 protein: CSALRDKSYEQYF.

The chain carries TRBV6-4 and TRBJ2-5; TCRdb outputs TRBD2, but without DNA this stays unchecked. From germline, CDR1 is MRHNA and CDR2 SNTAGT. The CDR3 is made up of 15 amino acids. The CDR3 region is CASSDQSGGKETQYF.

Here the CDR3 reads CASGPFLRGGTGELFF. V is TRBV12-3 or TRBV12-4 and J is TRBJ2-2; absent DNA, TCRdb's TRBD2 call cannot be checked. CDR3 size: 16 residues.

J is TRBJ2-1 and V is TRBV13. Germline CDR1 and CDR2: PRHDT and FYEKMQ (reference sequence). The CDR3 spans 15 residues. The CDR3 here is CASSSGSYDYNEQFF.

The V gene is TRBV7-9, the J gene TRBJ2-5; TCRdb outputs TRBD2, but without DNA this stays unchecked. CDR1 is SEHNR and CDR2 is FQNEAQ in the germline V gene (reference sequence). The CDR3 covers 15 residues. CDR3: CASSLVTGGKETQYF.

The chain employs TRBV29-1 and TRBJ2-1. The CDR3 covers 11 residues. Germline CDR1 reads SQVTM; CDR2 reads ANQGSEA. CDR3: CSSSDYNEQFF.

The chain couples TRBV27 to TRBJ1-4; without DNA, the TCRdb call of TRBD1 cannot be checked. This CDR3 has 13 residues. Germline V gene sequence: CDR1 MNHEY, CDR2 SMNVEV (reference sequence). This CDR3 is CARPGQGACQMFF.

The chain uses TRBV5-1 and TRBJ1-1. This CDR3 is built from 16 residues. CDR1 SGHRS and CDR2 YFSETQ come from the germline V gene. The CDR3 here is CASSLGPMGSGTEAFF.

The chain carries TRBV29-1 and TRBJ2-2; the TCRdb D gene call, TRBD1, has no DNA to confirm it. The CDR3 runs 14 residues. CDR1 and CDR2 (germline): SQVTM, ANQGSEA. The CDR3 is CSVAAGVVTGELFF.

The gene calls are TRBV12-3 or TRBV12-4 and TRBJ1-4. This CDR3 comprises 14 residues. The CDR3 region is CASSHGPEGEKLFF.

The V and J genes are TRBV15 and TRBJ2-2; as DNA is missing, the TRBD1 call by TCRdb cannot be tested. The germline gives CDR1 LNHNV, CDR2 YYDKDF (reference sequence). CDR3 length: 19 residues. The CDR3 spells CATSRDTPGAGWDTGELFF.

J is TRBJ2-2 and V is TRBV7-6; without DNA, the TCRdb call of TRBD1 cannot be checked. Germline CDR1 reads SGHVS; CDR2 reads FNYEAQ. The CDR3 contains 13 residues. The CDR3 is CAISLGPLEELFF.